The 11 T cell receptor beta chains below come from one sample, sequenced in a study of blood T cell repertoires in COVID-19. Sequencing was performed with immunoSEQ multiplex PCR; in TCRdb, only in-frame clones are kept and a portion is missing. The profile shows approximately 230,000 clones, roughly 89% of them singletons. The sequenced material came from peripheral blood. The source is a man aged 25 to 40 who had recovered from COVID-19.

CDR3 region: CASSPYQPWTARTEAFF. In DNA, the CDR3 is TGTGCCAGCAGCCCCTACCAACCTTGGACAGCGCGCACTGAAGCTTTCTTT. The chain links TRBV5-5 to TRBJ1-1, with TRBD1 as a possible D gene (6 bases). CDR3 size: 17 residues. Germline CDR1 SGHKS, CDR2 YYEKEE (reference sequence). V was trimmed by 4 bases and J by 4 bases, leaving 23 bases between them.

V gene TRBV18 combines with J gene TRBJ1-1; D is ambiguous. CDR3 length: 11 residues. CDR1 and CDR2 (germline): KGHSH, LQKENI. The germline V and J ends were trimmed by 3 bases and 5 bases, with 4 bases remaining between them. DNA of the CDR3: TGTGCCAGCTCACCCGGGACTGAAGCTTTCTTT. Protein sequence: CASSPGTEAFF.

J is TRBJ2-3 and V is TRBV7-9; 9 bases are shared with TRBD1. Trimming cost V 3 bases and J 5 bases; bases outside gene matches: 9. This CDR3 comprises 16 residues. Germline V CDR1 and CDR2: SEHNR, FQNEAQ (reference sequence). The CDR3 reads CASSLGGQGRGDTQYF. The DNA for the CDR3 is TGTGCCAGCAGCTTGGGGGGACAGGGAAGAGGAGATACGCAGTATTTT.

The V and J genes are TRBV20-1 and TRBJ2-1; 9 bases agree with TRBD1. In germline, CDR1 is DFQATT, CDR2 SNEGSKA (reference sequence). V was clipped by 3 bases and J by 8 bases; unmatched bases: 8. This CDR3 is 14 amino acids long. CDR3 coding DNA: TGCAGTGCTAGTGGGGACAGGGTTATGGATGAGCAGTTCTTC. Its translation is CSASGDRVMDEQFF.

The genes are TRBV19 and TRBJ2-7; D is ambiguous. The CDR3 spans 13 residues. Between the trimmed V and J ends, which lost 6 bases and 0 bases, there was a span of 9 bases. Germline-derived CDR1 and CDR2 are LNHDA and SQIVND (reference sequence). The CDR3 region has the DNA TGTGCCAGTAGCTCAGGTGCCTCCTACGAGCAGTACTTC. It specifies CASSSGASYEQYF.

The chain uses TRBV10-1 and TRBJ2-7; TRBD1 agrees at 7 bases. The CDR3 is made up of 15 amino acids. J gave up 0 bases and V 3 bases, and 5 bases lay outside the gene matches. Germline values: CDR1 WNHNN, CDR2 SYGVQD (reference sequence). This CDR3 reads CASSEYRGSSYEQYF. CDR3 nucleotide sequence: TGCGCCAGCAGTGAATACAGGGGTAGCTCCTACGAGCAGTACTTC.

The chain uses TRBV5-6 and TRBJ2-1; a weak D match, TRBD2 (5 bases). V lost 6 bases, J lost 3 bases, and 16 bases lay in between. Germline assignment: CDR1 SGHDT and CDR2 YYEEEE. The CDR3 runs to 15 residues. CDR3 sequence: CASTFRGVGYNEQFF. The DNA of the CDR3 is TGTGCCAGCACCTTTCGGGGAGTCGGCTACAATGAGCAGTTCTTC.

The rearrangement uses TRBV6-2 or TRBV6-3 and TRBJ1-5, with D hard to call. Trimming shortened V by 2 bases and J by 0 bases, and 14 bases separated the two germline ends. Looked up from germline, CDR1 is MNHEY and CDR2 is SVGEGT. The CDR3 loop spans 17 amino acids. The CDR3 region has the DNA TGTGCCAGCAGTTACACGGTTGCCGGGGATAGCAATCAGCCCCAGCATTTT. Translating gives CASSYTVAGDSNQPQHF.

The CDR3 region is CASGWDRPSNQPQHF. The CDR3 coding sequence is TGTGCTAGTGGCTGGGACAGACCTAGCAATCAGCCCCAGCATTTT. The rearrangement links TRBV12-5 to TRBJ1-5; TRBD1 agrees at 7 bases. The V gene end was trimmed by 6 bases and the J gene end by 0 bases; junction bases not matched to a gene: 5. From germline, CDR1 is LGHNT and CDR2 FRNRAP. The CDR3 extends over 15 amino acids.

This clone occurred a few times. The rearrangement links TRBV19 to TRBJ2-1, with 10 bases lining up with TRBD2. The length of the CDR3 is 14 residues. V was clipped by 3 bases and J by 10 bases; unmatched bases: 6. CDR1 LNHDA and CDR2 SQIVND come from the germline V gene (reference sequence). The CDR3 region is CASSIVAGGKEQFF. The CDR3 DNA follows: TGTGCCAGTAGTATCGTAGCGGGGGGCAAGGAGCAGTTCTTC.

The chain has TRBV18 and TRBJ2-7, with 7 bases fitting TRBD2. This CDR3 has 11 amino acids. The ends lost 8 bases at V and 5 bases at J; junction bases unmatched: 3. Germline assignment: CDR1 KGHSH and CDR2 LQKENI. The CDR3 coding sequence is TGTGCCAGCCCCCGGGGGGACGAGCAGTACTTC. This translates into CASPRGDEQYF.